Below, 17 T cell receptor beta chains from the same sample are listed, as sequenced in a study of beta chain features in type 1 diabetes. Every bit of the isolated RNA underwent reverse transcription, so sequencing read expressed TCRB transcripts. Assay used: immunoSEQ multiplex PCR; TCRdb lists only in-frame clones, some missing. The sample contains about 220,000 clones, about a tenth of which appear only once. The sample was central memory CD4+ T cells from blood. These receptors were collected from a man younger than 35 in good health.

The V call is TRBV29-1, the J call TRBJ2-3, with D perhaps TRBD1 or TRBD2 (5 bases each). Trimming took 4 bases from V and 10 from J, leaving 15 bases between them. The CDR3 runs 12 residues. Per the germline V gene, CDR1 is SQVTM and CDR2 is ANQGSEA. This chain's CDR3 is CSVVGRNEAQYF. The CDR3 region has the DNA TGCAGCGTTGTGGGACGGAATGAAGCGCAGTATTTT.

This clone was counted a few times. Other DNA sequences in the sample encode the same CDR3. V is TRBV5-4 and J is TRBJ2-3; tentatively, D is TRBD1 or TRBD2 (5 bases each). V was cut by 4 bases and J by 2 bases, with 14 bases left in between. This CDR3 is 15 amino acids long. The germline V gene has CDR1 SGHNT and CDR2 YYREEE (reference sequence). This CDR3 is CASSLSGTSTDTQYF. The CDR3 DNA follows: TGTGCCAGCAGCCTCAGTGGGACCTCCACAGATACGCAGTATTTT.

This clone has just a few counts. J is TRBJ2-3 and V is TRBV7-3; no clear D gene. V was trimmed by 1 base and J by 6 bases, leaving 11 bases between them. The CDR3 consists of 14 residues. Looked up from germline, CDR1 is SGHTA and CDR2 is FQGTGA. The CDR3 sequence is CASSLSGNGDTQYF. Here the CDR3 DNA reads TGTGCCAGCAGCTTAAGTGGGAACGGGGATACGCAGTATTTT.

This clone was recorded a few times. This sequence joins TRBV7-3 and TRBJ2-3, with 9 positions matching TRBD1. The V segment lost 5 bases and the J segment 6 bases; nucleotides outside the gene matches: 6. The germline V gene encodes CDR1 SGHTA and CDR2 FQGTGA. This CDR3 has 14 residues. DNA of the CDR3: TGTGCCAGCAGCCGGACAGGGGATGCGGATACGCAGTATTTT. It encodes CASSRTGDADTQYF.

The chain is built from TRBV4-2 and TRBJ1-4, with 8 nucleotides matching TRBD1. Looked up from germline, CDR1 is LGHNA and CDR2 is YNFKEQ. V shed 3 bases and J 6 bases; nucleotides not matched to a gene: 9. The CDR3 is 16 amino acids. The CDR3 DNA sequence: TGTGCCAGCAGCCAGGAGCCGACAGGGGCTTATGAAAAACTGTTTTTT. It translates to CASSQEPTGAYEKLFF.

This clone was found a few times. The gene calls are TRBV4-2 and TRBJ2-1; the D is unclear. V was pared by 0 bases and J by 6 bases, with 6 bases between. The germline V gene has CDR1 LGHNA and CDR2 YNFKEQ. The CDR3 is 13 residues long. This chain's CDR3 is CASSQDFANEQFF. CDR3 nucleotides: TGTGCCAGCAGCCAAGATTTCGCCAATGAGCAGTTCTTC.

This clone has just a few counts. The chain combines TRBV7-3 with TRBJ2-1, with 7 bases aligning to TRBD2. CDR1 and CDR2 (germline): SGHTA, FQGTGA. Germline trimming cut 3 bases from V and 9 bases from J; bases unmatched to any gene: 5. This CDR3 is built from 13 residues. The CDR3 DNA sequence: TGTGCCAGCAGCTTTACGACTAGCAGTGAGCAGTTCTTC. Protein: CASSFTTSSEQFF.

This clone was counted between two and nine times. The chain carries TRBV28 and TRBJ2-1; D is uncertain. Germline V gene data show CDR1 as MDHEN and CDR2 as SYDVKM. The CDR3 totals 12 residues. V was cut by 3 bases and J by 10 bases, with 10 bases left in between. CDR3 sequence (DNA): TGTGCCAGCAGTTTCGACGTCGGCGAGCAGTTCTTC. This codes for CASSFDVGEQFF.

V and J are TRBV2 and TRBJ2-2, with 8 bases that match TRBD2. Germline lookup yields CDR1 SNHLY and CDR2 FYNNEI. V trimming: 8 bases; J trimming: 1 base; junction bases outside the gene matches: 3. The CDR3 has 14 amino acids. The CDR3 sequence: CASSGTRNTGELFF. CDR3 DNA: TGTGCCAGCTCCGGGACTAGGAACACCGGGGAGCTGTTTTTT.

The V gene is TRBV4-2, the J gene TRBJ1-2; D gene ambiguous. The CDR3 spans 15 residues. CDR1 LGHNA and CDR2 YNFKEQ come from the germline V gene. V shed 0 bases and J shed 0 bases, with 8 bases lying between them. The CDR3 DNA sequence: TGTGCCAGCAGCCAAGATCACCTATCTAACTATGGCTACACCTTC. Translated: CASSQDHLSNYGYTF.

The rearrangement joins TRBV7-6 to TRBJ2-2; 10 nucleotides align to TRBD1. The CDR3 consists of 15 residues. CDR1 is SGHVS and CDR2 is FNYEAQ in the germline V gene. With 5 bases clipped from V and 6 bases from J, the junction kept 6 bases outside the gene matches. CDR3 DNA: TGTGCCAGCAGCGCGCGACAGGGGGCAGCCGGGGAGCTGTTTTTT. This sequence encodes CASSARQGAAGELFF.

This clone was seen a handful of times. The chain couples TRBV28 to TRBJ2-5; 10 bases match TRBD1. The trim removed 6 bases at V and 3 bases at J, leaving 10 bases unmatched. The CDR3 is made up of 16 amino acids. Germline lookup yields CDR1 MDHEN and CDR2 SYDVKM. This CDR3 reads CASSRDRGQGKETQYF. The CDR3 nucleotides read TGTGCCAGCAGCCGCGACAGGGGACAGGGGAAAGAGACCCAGTACTTC.

This clone was observed a handful of times. V usage is TRBV4-3 and J usage is TRBJ1-2; D is unclear. Germline loops: CDR1 LGHNA, CDR2 YSLEER. V was cut by 3 bases and J by 5 bases, with 7 bases left in between. The CDR3 sequence is 12 residues long. The chain's CDR3 is CASSQTGYGYTF. The CDR3 DNA is TGCGCCAGCAGCCAGACGGGGTATGGCTACACCTTC.

The DNA for the CDR3 is TGTGCCAGCAGTGGGACCTTGAGGGGTTCCTATGGCTACACCTTC. Translating it yields CASSGTLRGSYGYTF. This chain connects TRBV27 to TRBJ1-2; tentative D call: TRBD1 (5 bases). The germline V and J ends were trimmed by 5 bases and 4 bases, with 17 bases remaining between them. The CDR3 is 15 residues long. Germline-derived CDR1 and CDR2 are MNHEY and SMNVEV (reference sequence).

The chain combines TRBV5-1 with TRBJ2-7, with TRBD2 as a possible D gene (5 bases). Germline-derived CDR1 and CDR2 are SGHRS and YFSETQ. This CDR3 is built from 14 residues. V lost 1 base, J lost 0 bases, and 8 bases lay in between. The CDR3 region has the DNA TGCGCCAGCAGCTTGACGGGGTACTCCTACGAGCAGTACTTC. This gives the protein CASSLTGYSYEQYF.

This clone was seen many times. Other nucleotide sequences in the sample specify the same CDR3. The rearrangement joins TRBV18 to TRBJ2-5; 8 nucleotides line up with TRBD1. The germline V gene encodes CDR1 KGHSH and CDR2 LQKENI. The CDR3 is 14 residues long. V trimming: 3 bases; J trimming: 2 bases; junction bases outside the gene matches: 2. CDR3 sequence reads: CASSPGQAQETQYF. CDR3 DNA sequence: TGTGCCAGCTCACCGGGACAGGCACAAGAGACCCAGTACTTC.

This clone was seen repeatedly, ten times or more. Other nucleotide sequences in the sample specify the same CDR3. This chain links TRBV7-2 with TRBJ2-3; D ambiguous. V dropped 5 bases and J dropped 3 bases, with 6 bases sitting between them. The CDR3 consists of 12 residues. Germline CDR1 is SGHTA and CDR2 is FQGNSA. Here the CDR3 reads CASSPRTDTQYF. The CDR3 DNA reads TGTGCCAGCAGCCCCAGAACAGATACGCAGTATTTT. Looking up the rest from reference TRBV7-2 and TRBJ2-3 gives the full variable domain: GAGVSQSPSNKVTEKGKDVELRCDPISGHTALYWYRQSLGQGLEFLIYFQGNSAPDKSGLPSDRFSAERTGGSVSTLTIQRTQQEDSAVYLCASSPRTDTQYFGPGTRLTVL.